The 29 T cell receptor beta chains below come from one sample, sequenced in a study of identical twins. TCRdb fed the 5' RACE reads into MiXCR, producing one record per CDR3 protein. This repertoire shows around 960,000 distinct CDR3 sequences, more than 9% found once; its top ten account for around 1.6%. The same sample was also studied in work on yellow fever vaccine responses in identical twins.

The specimen sequenced was PBMCs. These receptors came from a woman in her late teens or twenties in good health.

The chain recombines TRBV3-1 with TRBJ2-3; weak D call: TRBD2 (7 bases). CDR1 is LGHDT and CDR2 is YNNKEL in the germline V gene (reference sequence). The CDR3 has 16 residues. Trimming shortened V by 2 bases and J by 6 bases, and 18 bases separated the two germline ends. The CDR3 spells CASSQLGGGPWDTQYF. The CDR3 nucleotides are TGTGCCAGCAGCCAACTTGGGGGGGGCCCTTGGGATACGCAGTATTTT.

This clonotype was picked up a small number of times. The V call is TRBV20-1, the J call TRBJ2-1; D is possibly TRBD2 (5 bases). Germline V CDR1 and CDR2: DFQATT, SNEGSKA (reference sequence). The CDR3 extends over 16 amino acids. Trimming cost V 4 bases and J 8 bases, with 24 bases left between them. The CDR3 here is CSANRRGIHSLDEQFF. The CDR3 coding sequence is TGCAGTGCTAACCGACGGGGAATCCACTCCTTAGATGAGCAGTTCTTC.

This clonotype appeared a few times. V gene TRBV12-3 or TRBV12-4 combines with J gene TRBJ2-7; possibly TRBD1 or TRBD2 for D (5 bases each). V shed 2 bases and J shed 1 base, with 9 bases lying between them. The CDR3 spans 14 residues. CDR3 sequence reads: CASSLLGDSYEQYF. The CDR3, as DNA: TGTGCCAGCAGTTTATTGGGGGATTCCTACGAGCAGTACTTC.

This clonotype was seen a few times. The chain is built from TRBV12-3 or TRBV12-4 and TRBJ2-1; D possibly matches TRBD1 or TRBD2 (5 bases each). V was trimmed by 6 bases and J by 1 base, leaving 13 bases between them. This CDR3 has 15 residues. CDR3 amino acids: CASSYRDVSYNEQFF. In DNA, the CDR3 is TGTGCCAGCAGCTACCGGGACGTGTCCTACAATGAGCAGTTCTTC.

This clonotype was counted between two and nine times. The J gene is TRBJ2-6, the V gene TRBV3-1; 7 nucleotides line up with TRBD2. V was pared by 1 base and J by 2 bases, with 5 bases of the junction left unmatched. This CDR3 is built from 17 residues. Germline CDR1 reads LGHDT; CDR2 reads YNNKEL (reference sequence). CDR3 protein: CASSQGTRITGANVLTF. CDR3 DNA sequence: TGTGCCAGCAGCCAAGGGACTAGAATCACTGGGGCCAACGTCCTGACTTTC. Looking up the rest from reference TRBV3-1 and TRBJ2-6 gives the full variable domain: DTAVSQTPKYLVTQMGNDKSIKCEQNLGHDTMYWYKQDSKKFLKIMFSYNNKELIINETVPNRFSPKSPDKAHLNLHINSLELGDSAVYFCASSQGTRITGANVLTFGAGSRLTVL.

This clonotype showed up just a few times. CDR3 amino acids: CASTLGDSYNEQFF. The CDR3 nucleotides read TGTGCCAGCACTTTGGGGGATTCCTACAATGAGCAGTTCTTC. This chain links TRBV28 with TRBJ2-1, with D perhaps assigned TRBD1 or TRBD2 (5 bases each). The germline V and J ends were trimmed by 7 bases and 1 base, with 11 bases remaining between them. The CDR3 consists of 14 residues. Germline V gene sequence: CDR1 MDHEN, CDR2 SYDVKM. The full variable domain, with the rest looked up from reference TRBV28 and TRBJ2-1, is DVKVTQSSRYLVKRTGEKVFLECVQDMDHENMFWYRQDPGLGLRLIYFSYDVKMKEKGDIPEGYSVSREKKERFSLILESASTNQTSMYLCASTLGDSYNEQFFGPGTRLTVL.

This clonotype was seen a few times. The chain is built from TRBV11-1 and TRBJ2-3; 9 nucleotides line up with TRBD1. The CDR3 runs to 16 residues. Germline V gene lookup returns CDR1 SGHAT and CDR2 FQDESV (reference sequence). V trimming: 2 bases; J trimming: 3 bases; junction bases outside the gene matches: 6. CDR3 coding DNA: TGTGCCAGCAGCTTAAAGGGACAGGGATGGACAGATACGCAGTATTTT. Translated, it gives CASSLKGQGWTDTQYF.

This clonotype was counted between two and nine times. The chain is built from TRBV7-6 and TRBJ1-4; D is unresolved. The CDR3 loop spans 16 amino acids. Germline-derived CDR1 and CDR2 are SGHVS and FNYEAQ. V dropped 0 bases and J dropped 3 bases, with 11 bases sitting between them. In DNA form, the CDR3 reads TGTGCCAGCAGCTTAGCGGTTGGGGAAGCTAATGAAAAACTGTTTTTT. This sequence encodes CASSLAVGEANEKLFF.

The CDR3 spells CSAPVGVLNEKLFF. The CDR3 DNA sequence: TGCAGTGCTCCCGTTGGGGTACTGAATGAAAAACTGTTTTTT. The genes are TRBV20-1 and TRBJ1-4; D is undetermined. The CDR3 contains 14 residues. The V gene lost 5 bases and the J gene lost 5 bases, with 15 bases spanning the gap. Germline CDR1 reads DFQATT; CDR2 reads SNEGSKA (reference sequence).

This clonotype was counted between two and nine times. The chain links TRBV3-1 to TRBJ1-2; tentatively, D is TRBD1 (6 bases). The V end lost 4 bases, the J end lost 2 bases, and 14 bases lay between the germline ends. Germline V lookup: CDR1 LGHDT, CDR2 YNNKEL (reference sequence). CDR3 length: 15 amino acids. The CDR3 region is CASSRRGTVNYGYTF. Written as DNA, the CDR3 is TGTGCCAGCAGCCGTAGGGGGACGGTCAACTATGGCTACACCTTC.

In its sample, this clonotype was seen a few times. The V gene is TRBV3-1, the J gene TRBJ2-1, with D unclear. Between the trimmed V and J ends, which lost 0 bases and 13 bases, there was a span of 13 bases. Per the germline V gene, CDR1 is LGHDT and CDR2 is YNNKEL (reference sequence). The CDR3 sequence is 13 residues long. The CDR3, as DNA: TGTGCCAGCAGCCAAGATTTGGCACGCGAACAGTTCTTC. This codes for CASSQDLAREQFF.

This chain uses TRBV5-5 with TRBJ2-7; D not resolved. The V gene's germline CDR1 is SGHKS and CDR2 YYEKEE (reference sequence). Trimming cost V 2 bases and J 1 base, with 10 bases left between them. The CDR3 length is 14 residues. This CDR3 is CASSFETPSYEQYF. The CDR3 DNA is TGTGCCAGCAGCTTCGAGACACCTTCCTACGAGCAGTACTTC.

This clonotype was detected only a few times. The chain uses TRBV7-9 and TRBJ1-1; the D is unclear. CDR3 length: 11 residues. V was cut by 4 bases and J by 8 bases, with 8 bases left in between. CDR1 is SEHNR and CDR2 is FQNEAQ in the germline V gene (reference sequence). The CDR3 sequence is CASSSIKEAFF. In DNA, the CDR3 is TGTGCCAGCAGCTCTATCAAAGAAGCTTTCTTT.

This chain links TRBV11-2 with TRBJ1-6, with TRBD1 identical over 7 bases. V gave up 0 bases and J gave up 9 bases; unmatched junction bases: 5. The germline V gene has CDR1 SGHAT and CDR2 FQNNGV. The CDR3 sequence is 15 residues long. The CDR3 region is CASSLERTGVSPLHF. In DNA form, the CDR3 reads TGTGCCAGCAGCTTAGAAAGGACAGGAGTTTCACCCCTCCACTTT.

In its sample, this clonotype was seen a few times. The genes are TRBV2 and TRBJ2-7; 10 nucleotides align to TRBD2. V lost 6 bases to trimming and J lost 2 bases; unmatched junction nucleotides: 7. Germline lookup yields CDR1 SNHLY and CDR2 FYNNEI. The CDR3 has 15 amino acids. CDR3: CASSQGLAPAYEQYF. CDR3 DNA sequence: TGTGCCAGCAGCCAGGGACTAGCGCCGGCCTACGAGCAGTACTTC.

V and J are TRBV7-9 and TRBJ1-1, with TRBD1 matching over 8 bases. Germline values: CDR1 SEHNR, CDR2 FQNEAQ (reference sequence). The CDR3 has 14 amino acids. The ends lost 5 bases at V and 2 bases at J; junction bases unmatched: 4. The CDR3 sequence: CASSADRVNTEAFF. As DNA, the CDR3 is TGTGCCAGCAGCGCGGACAGGGTCAACACTGAAGCTTTCTTT.

The sample holds a few counts of this clonotype. The conserved phenylalanine or tryptophan is not found at the CDR3 terminus, so this likely reflects a read error. Because the CDR3's place on the DNA is in doubt, the DNA is left out and the CDR3 is given as listed by TCRdb. The chain joins TRBV4-1 to TRBJ2-1; TRBD2 is taken as the D call from the table, unchecked against the DNA. CDR1 is MGHRA and CDR2 is YSYEKL in the germline V gene. Both ends counted, the CDR3 spans 13 residues. The CDR3 protein is CASSLPLAGERVS.

The CDR3 loop is CASSPSRLRQRTYEQYF. DNA for the CDR3: TGTGCCAGCAGCCCCTCACGTCTTAGACAGAGAACCTACGAGCAGTACTTC. The J gene is TRBJ2-7, the V gene TRBV28; tentatively, D is TRBD1 (5 bases). Trimming cost V 6 bases and J 2 bases, with 23 bases left between them. The germline CDR1 and CDR2 sequences are MDHEN and SYDVKM. There are 17 residues in the CDR3.

V and J are TRBV7-2 and TRBJ2-2; D is perhaps TRBD1 (5 bases). The ends were cut back, 0 bases at V and 4 bases at J, with 21 bases in the middle. The CDR3 has 19 residues. Germline-derived CDR1 and CDR2 are SGHTA and FQGNSA. CDR3 loop: CASSLALAPRVSITGELFF. DNA of the CDR3: TGTGCCAGCAGCTTAGCCTTAGCCCCCAGGGTCTCAATCACCGGGGAGCTGTTTTTT.

This clonotype was recorded a few times. The rearrangement links TRBV7-9 to TRBJ2-1; 9 bases match TRBD2. Germline V CDR1 and CDR2: SEHNR, FQNEAQ (reference sequence). With 5 bases clipped from V and 5 bases from J, the junction kept 7 bases outside the gene matches. This CDR3 comprises 15 residues. The CDR3: CASSRSGSLDNEQFF. CDR3 nucleotides: TGTGCCAGCAGCCGTAGCGGGAGTCTGGACAATGAGCAGTTCTTC.

The V and J genes are TRBV20-1 and TRBJ2-4, with a weak D call TRBD2 (5 bases). The germline V gene encodes CDR1 DFQATT and CDR2 SNEGSKA (reference sequence). V was trimmed by 4 bases and J by 0 bases, leaving 19 bases between them. CDR3 length: 17 amino acids. In DNA form, the CDR3 reads TGCAGTGCTAAAAGGGCCGCTAGCAGTTTAGCCAAAAACATTCAGTACTTC. Protein sequence: CSAKRAASSLAKNIQYF.

This clonotype occurred many times. V usage is TRBV2 and J usage is TRBJ2-3; D uncertain. CDR1 and CDR2 from the germline V gene are SNHLY and FYNNEI. The CDR3 runs 16 residues. V lost 0 bases to trimming and J lost 2 bases, with 12 bases between them. The CDR3 bases are TGTGCCAGCAGTGAAGCTTCAGCACCGACCACAGATACGCAGTATTTT. Translated, it gives CASSEASAPTTDTQYF.

This clonotype was seen many times. J is TRBJ2-1 and V is TRBV5-1; D unresolved. This CDR3 has 15 residues. Germline loops: CDR1 SGHRS, CDR2 YFSETQ. Between the trimmed V and J ends, which lost 3 bases and 0 bases, there was a span of 10 bases. This chain's CDR3 is CASSSVRGSYNEQFF. Here the CDR3 DNA reads TGCGCCAGCAGCTCGGTCAGAGGCTCCTACAATGAGCAGTTCTTC.

V and J are TRBV10-3 and TRBJ2-1; 7 nucleotides align to TRBD1. J gave up 7 bases and V 4 bases, and 10 bases lay outside the gene matches. The CDR3 loop spans 15 amino acids. Germline V CDR1 and CDR2: ENHRY, SYGVKD. Here the CDR3 reads CAISAPDRQDNEQFF. CDR3 bases: TGTGCCATCAGTGCCCCGGACAGGCAGGATAATGAGCAGTTCTTC.

This chain joins TRBV19 and TRBJ2-1, with TRBD2 matching over 13 bases. Germline V gene sequence: CDR1 LNHDA, CDR2 SQIVND (reference sequence). The CDR3 loop spans 14 amino acids. Trimming removed 8 bases from V and 8 bases from J; junction bases left unmatched: 6. CDR3 coding DNA: TGTGCCAGTTCAGGGACTAGCGGGGCTCATGAGCAGTTCTTC. It is translated as CASSGTSGAHEQFF.

In this sample, this clonotype turned up a few times. V and J are TRBV11-3 and TRBJ2-7; 7 bases are shared with TRBD2. V gave up 3 bases and J gave up 0 bases; unmatched junction bases: 5. The CDR3 covers 15 residues. Germline V gives CDR1 SGHNT, CDR2 YENEEA. The CDR3 loop reads CASSFRASGSYEQYF. The CDR3 nucleotides are TGTGCCAGCAGCTTTAGGGCTAGCGGCTCCTACGAGCAGTACTTC.

V gene TRBV18 combines with J gene TRBJ2-3; 11 bases fit TRBD2. In germline, CDR1 is KGHSH, CDR2 LQKENI. The CDR3 extends over 16 amino acids. Trimming took 5 bases from V and 2 from J; bases not matched to a gene: 6. This chain's CDR3 is CASSKGLAEYTDTQYF. As DNA, the CDR3 is TGTGCCAGCTCAAAGGGACTAGCGGAATACACAGATACGCAGTATTTT.

The chain recombines TRBV5-1 with TRBJ1-1; D is unclear. Germline V gene lookup returns CDR1 SGHRS and CDR2 YFSETQ. There are 15 residues in the CDR3. V gave up 0 bases and J gave up 4 bases, with 13 bases separating them. The CDR3 spells CASSLGTAFATEAFF. The CDR3 coding sequence is TGCGCCAGCAGCTTGGGAACAGCGTTCGCCACTGAAGCTTTCTTT. The complete variable domain, with remaining parts taken from reference TRBV5-1 and TRBJ1-1, reads KAGVTQTPRYLIKTRGQQVTLSCSPISGHRSVSWYQQTPGQGLQFLFEYFSETQRNKGNFPGRFSGRQFSNSRSEMNVSTLELGDSALYLCASSLGTAFATEAFFGQGTRLTVV.

This clonotype was counted between two and nine times. This chain joins TRBV6-5 and TRBJ1-4; possibly TRBD1 for D (5 bases). V dropped 0 bases and J dropped 7 bases, with 12 bases sitting between them. The CDR3 is made up of 15 amino acids. Germline V lookup: CDR1 MNHEY, CDR2 SVGAGI. The CDR3 DNA sequence: TGTGCCAGCAGTTACTCTGGGGGGGGGAGTGAAAAACTGTTTTTT. This encodes CASSYSGGGSEKLFF.